This T cell receptor beta chain derives from a study of blood T cell repertoires in COVID-19. Study background: Both acute and convalescent COVID-19 samples were obtained from the United States, Italy and Spain.

Trimming removed 0 bases from V and 4 bases from J, with 4 bases in between. Germline CDR1 and CDR2: SEHNR and FQNEAQ (reference sequence). The CDR3 spans 12 residues. The protocol was immunoSEQ multiplex PCR, while the TCRdb copy is restricted to in-frame clones and leaves out a portion. The sample shows 150,000 to 200,000 clones, approximately 77% of them seen only once. Those enrolled, adults aged roughly 18 to 90 years, came from about two dozen US areas. Cohort 3 recovered donors had two negative PCRs, clearance, or symptom resolution. V usage is TRBV7-9 and J usage is TRBJ2-7; no clear D. The TCR comes from a man aged 55-75 years who had recovered from COVID-19. The sample comprised PBMCs or T cells enriched from blood (not recorded which). CDR3: CASSLALYEQYF. DNA for the CDR3: TGTGCCAGCAGCTTAGCCTTGTACGAGCAGTACTTC.